The entry below describes one T cell receptor (beta chain). CDR1 is SGHAT and CDR2 is FQNNGV in the germline V gene. The junction had 16 bases not matched to a gene; V was cut back by 1 base and J by 4 bases. The CDR3 is 19 amino acids. The record originates from a study of CD8+ T cells in alopecia areata. cDNA reverse transcribed from extracted RNA served as the sequencing template. Assay: immunoSEQ multiplex PCR; the TCRdb copy retains only in-frame clones and omits some. The sample records approximately 140,000 clones, around 86% being singletons. The rearrangement uses TRBV11-2 and TRBJ2-1, with 7 nucleotides matching TRBD2. The sequence came from a human donor with alopecia areata. Sequencing was performed on CD8+ T cells sorted from blood, taken at week 0. The CDR3 sequence: CASSLVHSGLTKEYNEQFF. CDR3 nucleotide sequence: TGTGCCAGCAGCTTAGTACACTCGGGACTAACAAAAGAGTACAATGAGCAGTTCTTC.